This TCR beta chain was sequenced for a study of T-cell reconstitution after alpha-beta-depleted transplantation in children. Germline V gives CDR1 SGHRS, CDR2 YFSETQ. V shed 7 bases, J shed 6 bases, and the junction held 7 bases outside the gene matches. The CDR3 runs to 14 residues. This clonotype appeared a few times. The antigen remains unidentified. Study-wide results and limits: Newly generated T cells supplied most T-cell counts and diversity one year post-transplant. Reportedly, only several hundred clones from non-depleted graft cells drove alpha-beta T-cell counts at about two months.

TCRbeta library preparation incorporated unique molecular identifiers. TCRdb passed the PCR reads through MiXCR, listing each CDR3 protein once. The table includes about 980,000 distinct CDR3 sequences, around 30% detected once. The chain has TRBV5-1 and TRBJ2-1, with 10 nucleotides matching TRBD1. This TCR came from a boy younger than two who had a stem cell transplant for SCID, so the T cells may come from the graft donor. Sequences were derived from PBMCs, mostly from graft donor cells, sampled 360 days after TCRalphabeta/CD19-depleted stem cell transplant. The CDR3 reads CASGPGQGINEQFF. The CDR3 DNA sequence: TGCGCCAGCGGACCGGGACAGGGGATCAATGAGCAGTTCTTC. Supplemented by reference TRBV5-1 and TRBJ2-1, the full variable domain reads KAGVTQTPRYLIKTRGQQVTLSCSPISGHRSVSWYQQTPGQGLQFLFEYFSETQRNKGNFPGRFSGRQFSNSRSEMNVSTLELGDSALYLCASGPGQGINEQFFGPGTRLTVL.